These 20 T cell receptor beta chains were all obtained from the same sample, sequenced in a study of chemoradiotherapy in HPV16-positive cancers. TCRdb's copy holds only in-frame clones and misses some; the assay was immunoSEQ multiplex PCR. This sample yields over a thousand clones, of which roughly 80% are seen a single time; roughly 4.9% belongs to the top ten. Specimen: tumor tissue, collected from a patient who underwent chemoradiotherapy. These receptors were taken from a human donor with HPV-associated anogenital cancer.

The chain couples TRBV27 to TRBJ2-5; TRBD2 aligns across 10 bases. CDR3 size: 15 residues. V lost 4 bases to trimming and J lost 2 bases; unmatched junction nucleotides: 4. Looked up from germline, CDR1 is MNHEY and CDR2 is SMNVEV (reference sequence). CDR3 nucleotides: TGTGCCAGCAGTTACAGCGGGGGGGGGCAAGAGACCCAGTACTTC. This encodes CASSYSGGGQETQYF.

The genes are TRBV7-3 and TRBJ2-1; D is possibly TRBD2 (6 bases). The V end lost 0 bases, the J end lost 5 bases, and 8 bases lay between the germline ends. Germline V gene data show CDR1 as SGHTA and CDR2 as FQGTGA. This CDR3 region has 14 residues. The CDR3 region is CASSLTDYDNEQFF. In DNA, the CDR3 is TGTGCCAGCAGCTTAACGGACTATGACAATGAGCAGTTCTTC.

The chain couples TRBV10-1 to TRBJ2-5, with TRBD1 identical over 7 bases. This CDR3 has 15 amino acids. Germline V gene data show CDR1 as WNHNN and CDR2 as SYGVQD (reference sequence). The ends lost 0 bases at V and 1 base at J; junction bases unmatched: 2. CDR3 DNA: TGCGCCAGCAGTGAGTCGGCAGGGGGCCAAGAGACCCAGTACTTC. Its translation: CASSESAGGQETQYF.

The CDR3 region has the DNA TGTGCCAGCAGCATTAGCACTGAAGCTTTCTTT. It encodes CASSISTEAFF. This sequence joins TRBV7-2 and TRBJ1-1; no reliable D call. The CDR3 contains 11 residues. V lost 5 bases and J lost 4, with 5 bases in between. Per the germline V gene, CDR1 is SGHTA and CDR2 is FQGNSA.

The chain recombines TRBV7-2 with TRBJ1-6; D perhaps matches TRBD1 (6 bases). V was clipped by 5 bases and J by 2 bases, with 10 bases between them. Germline CDR1 reads SGHTA; CDR2 reads FQGNSA. The length of the CDR3 is 15 residues. The CDR3 reads CASSEGGTYNSPLHF. For the CDR3, the DNA is TGTGCCAGCAGCGAGGGGGGGACCTATAATTCACCCCTCCACTTT. Full variable domain (remainder filled in from reference TRBV7-2 and TRBJ1-6): GAGVSQSPSNKVTEKGKDVELRCDPISGHTALYWYRQSLGQGLEFLIYFQGNSAPDKSGLPSDRFSAERTGGSVSTLTIQRTQQEDSAVYLCASSEGGTYNSPLHFGNGTRLTVT.

The J gene is TRBJ1-6, the V gene TRBV30; D is perhaps TRBD1 (6 bases). The length of the CDR3 is 16 residues. The V gene lost 2 bases and the J gene lost 1 base, with 12 bases spanning the gap. Germline CDR1 reads GTSNPN; CDR2 reads SVGIG (reference sequence). The CDR3 region is CAWSRAQGSYNSPLHF. The CDR3 region has the DNA TGTGCCTGGAGTCGAGCTCAGGGGTCCTATAATTCACCCCTCCACTTT.

The chain has TRBV29-1 and TRBJ2-5; weak D call: TRBD2 (5 bases). CDR1 SQVTM and CDR2 ANQGSEA come from the germline V gene. Trimming shortened V by 8 bases and J by 2 bases, and 12 bases separated the two germline ends. The CDR3 totals 12 residues. The CDR3 nucleotides read TGCAGCCTCCAAGGAGGTCAAGAGACCCAGTACTTC. It specifies CSLQGGQETQYF.

This clone has a single count. This rearrangement joins TRBV5-1 to TRBJ2-3; D not certain. Germline CDR1 SGHRS, CDR2 YFSETQ. Trimming took off 0 bases at V and 14 bases at J, with 13 bases between the two ends. This CDR3 is 12 amino acids long. In nucleotides, the CDR3 is TGCGCCAGCAGCTTGGAACTGGGCCCCGGGTATTTT. Translating it yields CASSLELGPGYF.

The chain has TRBV29-1 and TRBJ2-7; the match to TRBD1 covers 8 bases. Germline values: CDR1 SQVTM, CDR2 ANQGSEA. V shed 4 bases, J shed 7 bases, and the junction held 9 bases outside the gene matches. The CDR3 runs to 13 residues. CDR3 DNA: TGCAGCGTTGTGGAGACAGGGGCAGGGGAGCAGTACTTC. It encodes CSVVETGAGEQYF.

The chain links TRBV7-2 to TRBJ1-5; D is ambiguous. Trimming took 5 bases from V and 5 from J, leaving 10 bases between them. The CDR3 covers 13 residues. CDR1 and CDR2 (germline): SGHTA, FQGNSA. CDR3 sequence (DNA): TGTGCCAGCAGCCTCTTGGGTGATCAGCCCCAGCATTTT. Its protein product is CASSLLGDQPQHF.

This rearrangement joins TRBV6-5 to TRBJ1-2; D uncertain. V dropped 5 bases and J dropped 6 bases, with 13 bases sitting between them. The CDR3 contains 13 residues. Germline lookup yields CDR1 MNHEY and CDR2 SVGAGI. As DNA, the CDR3 is TGTGCCAGCAGTCGACGAGGCCCCGATGGCTACACCTTC. Encoded protein: CASSRRGPDGYTF.

The V and J genes are TRBV6-5 and TRBJ1-1, with unresolved D. V was trimmed by 4 bases and J by 1 base, leaving 7 bases between them. Germline CDR1 reads MNHEY; CDR2 reads SVGAGI. This CDR3 has 13 amino acids. CDR3 region: CASSFRENTEAFF. Here the CDR3 DNA reads TGTGCCAGCAGTTTTCGGGAGAACACTGAAGCTTTCTTT.

V usage is TRBV19 and J usage is TRBJ1-5, with D unresolved. This CDR3 has 16 amino acids. Germline values: CDR1 LNHDA, CDR2 SQIVND (reference sequence). V was trimmed by 3 bases and J by 3 bases, leaving 15 bases between them. The CDR3 DNA follows: TGTGCCAGTAGTATTGCCCAGGCCCCACACAATCAGCCCCAGCATTTT. Protein sequence: CASSIAQAPHNQPQHF.

The chain recombines TRBV6-1 with TRBJ1-2, with 8 bases lining up with TRBD1. Trimming cost V 0 bases and J 8 bases; bases outside gene matches: 8. There are 15 residues in the CDR3. Germline CDR1 reads MNHNS; CDR2 reads SASEGT. This chain's CDR3 is CASSEAPAGGGGYTF. CDR3 coding DNA: TGTGCCAGCAGTGAAGCGCCGGCAGGGGGCGGCGGCTACACCTTC.

The chain is built from TRBV7-9 and TRBJ2-5; 10 bases are shared with TRBD2. This CDR3 contains 17 residues. Trimming at V came to 5 bases and at J to 1 base, leaving 10 bases not matched to a gene. Germline CDR1 SEHNR, CDR2 FQNEAQ (reference sequence). This CDR3 is CASSPRLAGALQETQYF. DNA of the CDR3: TGTGCCAGCAGCCCCCGACTAGCGGGTGCCCTCCAAGAGACCCAGTACTTC.

The chain uses TRBV4-3 and TRBJ1-6, with no clear D. Germline V CDR1 and CDR2: LGHNA, YSLEER. Trimming removed 0 bases from V and 6 bases from J, with 9 bases in between. The CDR3 spans 15 residues. The CDR3, as DNA: TGCGCCAGCAGCCAAGAATTAAGGTTTAATTCACCCCTCCACTTT. Its protein is CASSQELRFNSPLHF.

V and J are TRBV6-6 and TRBJ2-7, with D unresolved. Germline V gene sequence: CDR1 MNHNY, CDR2 SVGAGI (reference sequence). The CDR3 has 15 amino acids. V lost 6 bases and J 2 bases, leaving 17 bases between the germline ends. The CDR3 sequence is CASREQQGRAYEQYF. The CDR3, as DNA: TGTGCCAGCAGAGAACAGCAAGGTCGCGCCTACGAGCAGTACTTC.

The gene calls are TRBV7-6 and TRBJ2-5; D is perhaps TRBD1 (6 bases). The CDR3 sequence is 14 residues long. Germline CDR1 SGHVS, CDR2 FNYEAQ. V shed 5 bases and J shed 5 bases, with 15 bases lying between them. The CDR3 bases are TGTGCCAGCAGCCAGGGGACACCGAGGGAGACCCAGTACTTC. It yields the protein CASSQGTPRETQYF.

The chain recombines TRBV4-2 with TRBJ2-3, with unresolved D. With 1 base removed from V and 4 bases from J, the gap between germline ends came to 12 bases. Germline V CDR1 and CDR2: LGHNA, YNFKEQ. The CDR3 sequence is 15 residues long. CDR3 amino acids: CASSQVSRQPDTQYF. CDR3 nucleotides: TGTGCCAGCAGCCAAGTCTCCAGGCAACCAGATACGCAGTATTTT.

This clone was detected a few times. This chain joins TRBV5-1 and TRBJ2-7; 8 bases are shared with TRBD1. Germline V CDR1 and CDR2: SGHRS, YFSETQ. Losses at the gene ends were 3 bases for V and 2 bases for J; bases not matched to a gene: 7. This CDR3 has 15 amino acids. CDR3 residues: CASSSTGVPPYEQYF. CDR3 sequence (DNA): TGCGCCAGCAGCTCGACAGGGGTGCCTCCCTACGAGCAGTACTTC. Full variable domain (outside the CDR3, taken from reference TRBV5-1 and TRBJ2-7): KAGVTQTPRYLIKTRGQQVTLSCSPISGHRSVSWYQQTPGQGLQFLFEYFSETQRNKGNFPGRFSGRQFSNSRSEMNVSTLELGDSALYLCASSSTGVPPYEQYFGPGTRLTVT.